One and the same sample provided the 3 T cell receptor beta chains below, sequenced in a study of blood T cells in healthy people across ages. With a J-beta primer mix and a sample-barcoded 5' primer, a second PCR ran roughly 6 to 12 cycles. In TCRdb, the 5' RACE reads were re-called with MiXCR into one record per CDR3 protein. The sample records 920,000 or so distinct CDR3 sequences, roughly 45% being singletons. The sample was blood. The receptors were sampled from a woman between 55 and 75 years old in good health.

This clonotype was observed a handful of times. V is TRBV5-1 and J is TRBJ2-7; 7 bases fit TRBD2. V gave up 2 bases and J gave up 2 bases; unmatched junction bases: 4. The germline V gene has CDR1 SGHRS and CDR2 YFSETQ. This CDR3 region has 14 residues. The CDR3 region has the DNA TGCGCCAGCAGCTTAACGGGAGGACCCTACGAGCAGTACTTC. The encoded protein is CASSLTGGPYEQYF.

Details on this clonotype: An end of the junction does not agree with germline; a read error may underlie this. The chain employs TRBV3-1 and TRBJ2-3; D remains ambiguous. CDR3 length equals 14 residues. Germline assignment: CDR1 LGHDT and CDR2 YNNKEL (reference sequence). CDR3 DNA: TGTGCCCGCAGACCTAGGAAAAGCACAGATACGCAGTATTTT. Protein product: CARRPRKSTDTQYF.

A few counts support this clonotype. The V gene is TRBV27, the J gene TRBJ2-3; TRBD2 matches at 9 bases. Germline V gene data show CDR1 as MNHEY and CDR2 as SMNVEV (reference sequence). V lost 3 bases, J lost 6 bases, and 10 bases stayed unmatched. The length of the CDR3 is 16 residues. This CDR3 reads CASSFSTSGFPDTQYF. In DNA, the CDR3 is TGTGCCAGCAGTTTCTCGACTAGCGGATTCCCCGATACGCAGTATTTT.